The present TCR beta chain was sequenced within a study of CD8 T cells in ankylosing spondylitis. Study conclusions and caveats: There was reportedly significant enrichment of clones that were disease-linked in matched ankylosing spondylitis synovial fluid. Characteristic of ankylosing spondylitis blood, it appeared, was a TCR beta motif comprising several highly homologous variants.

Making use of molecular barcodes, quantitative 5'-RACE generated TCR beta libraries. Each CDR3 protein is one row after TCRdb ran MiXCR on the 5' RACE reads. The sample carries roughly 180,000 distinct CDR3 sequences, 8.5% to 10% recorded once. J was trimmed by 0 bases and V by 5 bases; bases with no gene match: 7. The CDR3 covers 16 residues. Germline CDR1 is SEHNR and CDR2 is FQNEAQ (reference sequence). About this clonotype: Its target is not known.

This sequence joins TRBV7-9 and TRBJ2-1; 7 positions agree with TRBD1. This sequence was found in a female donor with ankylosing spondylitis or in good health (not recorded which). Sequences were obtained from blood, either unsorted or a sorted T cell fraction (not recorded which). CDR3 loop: CASSPGAGGSYNEQFF. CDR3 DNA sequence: TGTGCCAGCAGCCCCGGGGCAGGGGGCTCCTACAATGAGCAGTTCTTC. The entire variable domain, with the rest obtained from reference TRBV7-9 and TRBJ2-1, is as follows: DTGVSQNPRHKITKRGQNVTFRCDPISEHNRLYWYRQTLGQGPEFLTYFQNEAQLEKSRLLSDRFSAERPKGSFSTLEIQRTEQGDSAMYLCASSPGAGGSYNEQFFGPGTRLTVL.